One and the same sample provided the 20 T cell receptor beta chains below, sequenced in a study of shared clonotypes between healthy human individuals. The assay was immunoSEQ multiplex PCR, and TCRdb's table has in-frame clones only and misses some. The data hold around 1.4 million clones, with approximately 98.5% observed a single time. The sample comprised naive CD4+ T cells sorted from blood. Specified subset: CD45RA+ positively selected. Every receptor here comes from a man under 40 in good health.

The V gene is TRBV11-2, the J gene TRBJ1-5, with D uncertain. V was cut by 3 bases and J by 0 bases, with 9 bases left in between. CDR3 length: 15 amino acids. Germline values: CDR1 SGHAT, CDR2 FQNNGV. The CDR3 is CASSFSGGSNQPQHF. CDR3 DNA: TGTGCCAGCAGCTTTTCTGGCGGTAGCAATCAGCCCCAGCATTTT. Drawing the rest from reference TRBV11-2 and TRBJ1-5, the complete variable domain is EAGVAQSPRYKIIEKRQSVAFWCNPISGHATLYWYQQILGQGPKLLIQFQNNGVVDDSQLPKDRFSAERLKGVDSTLKIQPAKLEDSAVYLCASSFSGGSNQPQHFGDGTRLSIL.

The V and J genes are TRBV2 and TRBJ2-7; D not certain. Germline-derived CDR1 and CDR2 are SNHLY and FYNNEI. V lost 7 bases, J lost 6 bases, and 13 bases lay in between. CDR3 size: 12 residues. CDR3 residues: CASKNYLGEQYF. The CDR3 DNA reads TGTGCCAGCAAAAACTACCTGGGCGAGCAGTACTTC.

This clone showed up just once. The chain recombines TRBV28 with TRBJ2-2, with unresolved D. The CDR3 covers 14 residues. Germline values: CDR1 MDHEN, CDR2 SYDVKM. V shed 6 bases and J shed 4 bases, with 12 bases lying between them. CDR3 bases: TGTGCCAGCAGAGACCCGGTCGGCACCGGGGAGCTGTTTTTT. Encoded protein: CASRDPVGTGELFF.

The chain has TRBV10-3 and TRBJ2-1; TRBD1 matches 7 bases. Trimming removed 5 bases from V and 0 bases from J; junction bases left unmatched: 10. The germline V gene has CDR1 ENHRY and CDR2 SYGVKD. The CDR3 is made up of 17 amino acids. CDR3 amino acids: CAISKTGSPNSYNEQFF. The CDR3 nucleotides read TGTGCCATCAGTAAGACAGGGAGCCCTAACTCCTACAATGAGCAGTTCTTC.

This chain uses TRBV7-6 with TRBJ1-1, with 8 bases matching TRBD1. Trimming took 4 bases from V and 6 from J; bases not matched to a gene: 7. CDR1 is SGHVS and CDR2 is FNYEAQ in the germline V gene. The CDR3 extends over 14 amino acids. As DNA, the CDR3 is TGTGCCAGCAGCTCAACAGGGGGAGTGGCTGAAGCTTTCTTT. The encoded protein is CASSSTGGVAEAFF. Full variable domain (outside the CDR3, taken from reference TRBV7-6 and TRBJ1-1): GAGVSQSPRYKVTKRGQDVALRCDPISGHVSLYWYRQALGQGPEFLTYFNYEAQQDKSGLPNDRFSAERPEGSISTLTIQRTEQRDSAMYRCASSSTGGVAEAFFGQGTRLTVV.

J is TRBJ2-5 and V is TRBV7-2; D not certain. The V gene's germline CDR1 is SGHTA and CDR2 FQGNSA. This CDR3 contains 14 residues. Trimming pared 5 bases from V and 7 bases from J, leaving 17 bases between. DNA of the CDR3: TGTGCCAGCAGCGTCCTAGGTAGCCCCGGGACCCAGTACTTC. It encodes CASSVLGSPGTQYF. Filled out from reference TRBV7-2 and TRBJ2-5, the complete variable domain reads GAGVSQSPSNKVTEKGKDVELRCDPISGHTALYWYRQSLGQGLEFLIYFQGNSAPDKSGLPSDRFSAERTGGSVSTLTIQRTQQEDSAVYLCASSVLGSPGTQYFGPGTRLLVL.

The rearrangement joins TRBV7-9 to TRBJ2-1; D may be TRBD2 (6 bases). V was clipped by 5 bases and J by 2 bases, with 13 bases between them. The CDR3 runs 15 residues. The germline gives CDR1 SEHNR, CDR2 FQNEAQ (reference sequence). The CDR3: CASSRSGLAYNEQFF. The CDR3 DNA follows: TGTGCCAGCAGCCGAAGCGGGTTGGCCTACAATGAGCAGTTCTTC. Supplemented by reference TRBV7-9 and TRBJ2-1, the full variable domain reads DTGVSQNPRHKITKRGQNVTFRCDPISEHNRLYWYRQTLGQGPEFLTYFQNEAQLEKSRLLSDRFSAERPKGSFSTLEIQRTEQGDSAMYLCASSRSGLAYNEQFFGPGTRLTVL.

The V gene is TRBV5-1, the J gene TRBJ2-3; 13 bases are a match to TRBD2. The CDR3 runs 18 residues. Trimming took 0 bases from V and 4 from J; bases not matched to a gene: 8. CDR1 is SGHRS, CDR2 YFSETQ, per germline. The CDR3: CASSLDGLAGVGSDTQYF. As DNA, the CDR3 is TGCGCCAGCAGCTTGGATGGACTAGCGGGAGTGGGGTCAGATACGCAGTATTTT.

Here the CDR3 reads CASSPPGIQGYSYEQYF. The CDR3 DNA sequence: TGTGCCAGCTCACCACCCGGAATACAGGGTTACTCCTACGAGCAGTACTTC. V and J are TRBV18 and TRBJ2-7, with D possibly matching TRBD1 (6 bases). Trimming took off 0 bases at V and 0 bases at J, with 15 bases between the two ends. Germline V gene sequence: CDR1 KGHSH, CDR2 LQKENI. This CDR3 is 17 amino acids long.

In DNA, the CDR3 is TGCGCCAGCAGTCCCCAGAGGGGGGAATACCTCCGAGATACGCAGTATTTT. This gives the protein CASSPQRGEYLRDTQYF. The gene calls are TRBV5-1 and TRBJ2-3; TRBD1 or TRBD2 may be the D gene (6 bases each). Trimming cost V 5 bases and J 5 bases, with 24 bases left between them. This CDR3 spans 17 amino acids. The germline V gene has CDR1 SGHRS and CDR2 YFSETQ.

This rearrangement joins TRBV5-1 to TRBJ2-7; perhaps D is TRBD1 or TRBD2 (5 bases each). V was cut by 5 bases and J by 0 bases, with 15 bases left in between. The CDR3 is 15 amino acids. Germline V CDR1 and CDR2: SGHRS, YFSETQ. The CDR3 sequence is CASSDWDVSSYEQYF. The CDR3 DNA follows: TGCGCCAGCAGTGATTGGGACGTGAGCTCCTACGAGCAGTACTTC.

V and J are TRBV4-1 and TRBJ2-7; maybe TRBD1 (5 bases). Trimming left V 4 bases short and J 2 bases short, with 21 bases between. This CDR3 spans 17 amino acids. CDR1 is MGHRA and CDR2 is YSYEKL in the germline V gene. CDR3 DNA sequence: TGCGCCAGCAGCCTTTCCCATGTGGCAGGGCAGGCCTACGAGCAGTACTTC. It codes for CASSLSHVAGQAYEQYF.

V is TRBV7-9 and J is TRBJ2-7; 13 bases map to TRBD2. The CDR3 spans 15 residues. The trim removed 4 bases at V and 6 bases at J, leaving 6 bases unmatched. CDR1 is SEHNR and CDR2 is FQNEAQ in the germline V gene (reference sequence). As DNA, the CDR3 is TGTGCCAGCAGCTCAATAGGACTAGCGGGAGCCGAGCAGTACTTC. It translates to CASSSIGLAGAEQYF.

The chain uses TRBV6-1 and TRBJ1-5; possibly TRBD1 for D (5 bases). This CDR3 has 14 residues. Germline V gene sequence: CDR1 MNHNS, CDR2 SASEGT. Deletions cut 0 bases from V and 3 bases from J, with 6 bases between. This CDR3 is CASSEAQDNQPQHF. Written as DNA, the CDR3 is TGTGCCAGCAGTGAAGCACAGGACAATCAGCCCCAGCATTTT.

The chain joins TRBV5-1 to TRBJ1-4; TRBD1 aligns across 8 bases. Germline V gene sequence: CDR1 SGHRS, CDR2 YFSETQ. J lost 0 bases, V lost 2 bases, and 9 bases had no gene match. This CDR3 region has 18 residues. The CDR3 sequence is CASSFRQGSTATNEKLFF. CDR3 nucleotide sequence: TGCGCCAGCAGCTTTCGACAGGGGTCAACTGCAACTAATGAAAAACTGTTTTTT. Variable domain in full (rest from reference TRBV5-1 and TRBJ1-4): KAGVTQTPRYLIKTRGQQVTLSCSPISGHRSVSWYQQTPGQGLQFLFEYFSETQRNKGNFPGRFSGRQFSNSRSEMNVSTLELGDSALYLCASSFRQGSTATNEKLFFGSGTQLSVL.

The DNA of the CDR3 is TGTGCCAGCAGCTTAAATGGCGGAAACTCCTACGAGCAGTACTTC. Residues: CASSLNGGNSYEQYF. V and J are TRBV11-1 and TRBJ2-7; D is unclear. V lost 2 bases and J lost 0, with 11 bases in between. Germline CDR1 reads SGHAT; CDR2 reads FQDESV (reference sequence). The CDR3 is 15 residues long.

This chain links TRBV27 with TRBJ2-7, with D possibly called TRBD1 or TRBD2 (5 bases each). Germline V gene sequence: CDR1 MNHEY, CDR2 SMNVEV (reference sequence). The CDR3 consists of 14 residues. With 3 bases removed from V and 4 bases from J, the gap between germline ends came to 13 bases. The CDR3 loop is CASSLQGVKYEQYF. The CDR3 DNA reads TGTGCCAGCAGTTTGCAGGGAGTTAAGTACGAGCAGTACTTC.

J is TRBJ2-6 and V is TRBV5-5; D is perhaps TRBD2 (5 bases). The CDR3 is made up of 15 amino acids. Germline values: CDR1 SGHKS, CDR2 YYEKEE (reference sequence). Trimming cost V 7 bases and J 0 bases, with 11 bases left between them. The CDR3 region is CASAARDSGANVLTF. The CDR3 DNA follows: TGTGCCAGCGCGGCCCGGGACTCTGGGGCCAACGTCCTGACTTTC.

The rearrangement joins TRBV5-1 to TRBJ1-1; a weak D match, TRBD1 (5 bases). The CDR3 runs 14 residues. V lost 6 bases to trimming and J lost 3 bases, with 15 bases between them. Per the germline V gene, CDR1 is SGHRS and CDR2 is YFSETQ. DNA for the CDR3: TGCGCCAGCACCCGGGGTATGGGGGACACTGAAGCTTTCTTT. As protein: CASTRGMGDTEAFF.

CDR3 sequence reads: CASSVLVSDGELFF. DNA of the CDR3: TGTGCCAGCAGCGTATTAGTCTCTGACGGGGAGCTGTTTTTT. The J gene is TRBJ2-2, the V gene TRBV9; D gene uncertain. The CDR3 consists of 14 residues. V was shortened by 1 base and J by 7 bases, with 11 bases between the two germline ends. Germline loops: CDR1 SGDLS, CDR2 YYNGEE.